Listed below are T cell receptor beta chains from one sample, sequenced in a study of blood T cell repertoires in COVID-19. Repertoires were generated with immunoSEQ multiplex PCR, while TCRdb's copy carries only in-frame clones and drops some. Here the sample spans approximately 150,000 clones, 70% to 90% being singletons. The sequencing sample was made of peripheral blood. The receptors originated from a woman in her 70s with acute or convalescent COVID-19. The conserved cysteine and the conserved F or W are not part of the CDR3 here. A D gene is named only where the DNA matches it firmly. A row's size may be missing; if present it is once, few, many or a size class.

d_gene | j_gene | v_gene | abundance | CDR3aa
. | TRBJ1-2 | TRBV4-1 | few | ASSQDNLNYGYT
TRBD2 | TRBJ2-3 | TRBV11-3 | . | ASSWSGDGTDTQY
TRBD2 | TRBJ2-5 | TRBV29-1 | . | SVALGLAGDQETQY
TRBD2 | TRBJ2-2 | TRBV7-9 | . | ASSPTSGNTGELF
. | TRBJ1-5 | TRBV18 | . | ASVGIEGVNQPQH
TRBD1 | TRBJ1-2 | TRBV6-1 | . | ASSDRDRGRNYGYT
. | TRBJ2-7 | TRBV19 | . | ASSISGGPVEQY
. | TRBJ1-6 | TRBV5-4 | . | ASSLRQDNSPLH
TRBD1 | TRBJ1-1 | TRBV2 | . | ASSDGRGASGTEAF
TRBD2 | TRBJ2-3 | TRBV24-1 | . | ATSDPLAGSTDTQY
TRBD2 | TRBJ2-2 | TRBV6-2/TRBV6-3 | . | ASSVTSGGTGELF
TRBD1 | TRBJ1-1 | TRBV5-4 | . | ASSLWTPGTGGRNTEAF
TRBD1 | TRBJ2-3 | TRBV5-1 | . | ASSVDRFSSDTQY
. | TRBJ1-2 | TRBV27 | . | ASSPISPDMGGYT
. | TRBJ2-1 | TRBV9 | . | ASSLSALAGAYNEQF
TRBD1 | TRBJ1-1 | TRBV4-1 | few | ASSQGRGLKTQEAF
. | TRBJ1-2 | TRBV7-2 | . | ASSLVFNREYGYT
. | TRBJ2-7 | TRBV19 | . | ASSADGTPQSYEQY
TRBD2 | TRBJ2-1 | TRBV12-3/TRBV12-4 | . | ASSPAERGAQF
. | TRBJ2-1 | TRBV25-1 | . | ASSASLNSYNEQF
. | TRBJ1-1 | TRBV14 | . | ASSQDRFEPEAF
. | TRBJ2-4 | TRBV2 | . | ASSVVNIQY
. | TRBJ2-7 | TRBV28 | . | ASSFQGTYEQY
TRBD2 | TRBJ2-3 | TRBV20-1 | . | SASKLAGADTQY
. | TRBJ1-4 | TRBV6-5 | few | ASSYSAGATNEKLF
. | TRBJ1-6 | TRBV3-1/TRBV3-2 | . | ASSQNTGYNSPLH
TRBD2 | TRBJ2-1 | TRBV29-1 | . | SVGGSGRAGYNEQF
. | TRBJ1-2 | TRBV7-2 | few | ASSLEGSIYGYT
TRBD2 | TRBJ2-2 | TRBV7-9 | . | ASSPIAGGGTGELF
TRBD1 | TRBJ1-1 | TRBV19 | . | ASSILVRAGQGNPRAAF
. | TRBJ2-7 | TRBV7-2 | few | ASSKGRGTEQY
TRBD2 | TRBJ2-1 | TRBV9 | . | ASSMRTSGSYNEQF
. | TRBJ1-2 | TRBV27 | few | ASSFRIGAAGGYT
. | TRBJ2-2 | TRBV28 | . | ATWGQEELF
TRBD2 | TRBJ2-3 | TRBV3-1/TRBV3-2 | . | ASSQAWTSSDTQY
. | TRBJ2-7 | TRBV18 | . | ASSPAGTEQY
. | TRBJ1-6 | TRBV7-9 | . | ASSLSRGVSPLH
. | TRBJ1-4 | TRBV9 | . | ASSVEGREDEKLF
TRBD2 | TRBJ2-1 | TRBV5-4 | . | ASSSKPPGLAAYNEQF
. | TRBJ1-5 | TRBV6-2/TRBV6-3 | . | ASSYSPQGYQPQH
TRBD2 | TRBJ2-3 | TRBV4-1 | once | ASSQDGPTGTSRDTQY
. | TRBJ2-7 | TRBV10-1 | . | ASTKRDSISYEQY
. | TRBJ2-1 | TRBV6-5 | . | ASMESELNEQF
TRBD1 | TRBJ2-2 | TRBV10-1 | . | ASRGTGKTGELF
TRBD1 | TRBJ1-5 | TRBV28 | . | ASSLGFGTGVQPQH